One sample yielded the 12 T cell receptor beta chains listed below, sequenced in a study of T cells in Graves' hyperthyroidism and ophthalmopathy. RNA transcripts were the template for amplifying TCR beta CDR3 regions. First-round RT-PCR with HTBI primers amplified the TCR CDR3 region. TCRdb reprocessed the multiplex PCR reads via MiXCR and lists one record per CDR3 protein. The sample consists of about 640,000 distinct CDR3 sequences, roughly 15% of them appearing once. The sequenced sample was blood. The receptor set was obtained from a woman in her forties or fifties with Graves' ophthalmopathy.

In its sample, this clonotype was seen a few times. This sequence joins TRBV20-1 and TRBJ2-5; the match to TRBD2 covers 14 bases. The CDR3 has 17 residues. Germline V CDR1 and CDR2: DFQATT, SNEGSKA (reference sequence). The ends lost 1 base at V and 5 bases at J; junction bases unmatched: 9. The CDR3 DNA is TGCAGTGCTAGAGTCGGACTAGCGGGAGGAAGTTGGGAGACCCAGTACTTC. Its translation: CSARVGLAGGSWETQYF.

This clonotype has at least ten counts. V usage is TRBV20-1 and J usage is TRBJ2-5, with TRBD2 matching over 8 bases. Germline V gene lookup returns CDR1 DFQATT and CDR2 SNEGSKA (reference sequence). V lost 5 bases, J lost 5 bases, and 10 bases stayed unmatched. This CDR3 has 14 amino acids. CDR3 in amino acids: CSAYPVRGGETQYF. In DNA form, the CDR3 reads TGCAGTGCTTACCCCGTTCGGGGGGGGGAGACCCAGTACTTC.

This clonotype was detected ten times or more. This CDR3 reads CASSWDRGHQKLFF. The CDR3 nucleotides read TGTGCCAGCAGCTGGGACAGGGGGCATCAAAAACTGTTTTTT. The rearrangement links TRBV12-3 or TRBV12-4 to TRBJ1-4, with 12 bases fitting TRBD1. Losses at the gene ends were 6 bases for V and 9 bases for J; bases not matched to a gene: 5. This CDR3 is built from 14 residues.

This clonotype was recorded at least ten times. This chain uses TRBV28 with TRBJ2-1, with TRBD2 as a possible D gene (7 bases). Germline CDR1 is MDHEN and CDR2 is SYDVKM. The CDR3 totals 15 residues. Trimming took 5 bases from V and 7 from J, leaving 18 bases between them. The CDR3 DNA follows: TGTGCCAGCAGTCCCACCCAGGGGAGGGGAAATGAGCAGTTCTTC. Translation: CASSPTQGRGNEQFF.

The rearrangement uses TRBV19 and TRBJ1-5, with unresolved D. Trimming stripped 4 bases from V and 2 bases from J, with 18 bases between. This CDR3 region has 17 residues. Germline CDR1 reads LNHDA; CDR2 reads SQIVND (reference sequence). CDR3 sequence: CASSTLGGSVGNQPQHF. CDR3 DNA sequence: TGTGCCAGTAGTACCCTGGGAGGGTCGGTTGGCAATCAGCCCCAGCATTTT.

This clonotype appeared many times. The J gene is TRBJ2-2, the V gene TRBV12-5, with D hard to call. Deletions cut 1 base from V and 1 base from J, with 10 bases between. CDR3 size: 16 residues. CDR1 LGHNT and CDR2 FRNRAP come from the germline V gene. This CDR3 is CASGLGPVWNTGELFF. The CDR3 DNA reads TGTGCTAGTGGTTTGGGTCCGGTATGGAACACCGGGGAGCTGTTTTTT.

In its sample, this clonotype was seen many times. CDR3: CSASGVEETQYF. CDR3 nucleotides: TGCAGTGCTTCTGGGGTAGAAGAGACCCAGTACTTC. V usage is TRBV20-1 and J usage is TRBJ2-5; no definite D call. The V end was cut by 5 bases, the J end by 3 bases, with 10 bases between. The germline gives CDR1 DFQATT, CDR2 SNEGSKA (reference sequence). The CDR3 has 12 residues.

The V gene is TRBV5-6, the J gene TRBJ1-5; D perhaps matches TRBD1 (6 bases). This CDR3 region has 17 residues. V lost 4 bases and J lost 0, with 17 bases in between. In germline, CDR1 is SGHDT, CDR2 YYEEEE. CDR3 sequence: CASSLSGVSDSNQPQHF. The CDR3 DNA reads TGTGCCAGCAGCCTCTCAGGGGTTTCGGATAGCAATCAGCCCCAGCATTTT. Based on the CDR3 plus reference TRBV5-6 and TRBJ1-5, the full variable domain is DAGVTQSPTHLIKTRGQQVTLRCSPKSGHDTVSWYQQALGQGPQFIFQYYEEEERQRGNFPDRFSGHQFPNYSSELNVNALLLGDSALYLCASSLSGVSDSNQPQHFGDGTRLSIL.

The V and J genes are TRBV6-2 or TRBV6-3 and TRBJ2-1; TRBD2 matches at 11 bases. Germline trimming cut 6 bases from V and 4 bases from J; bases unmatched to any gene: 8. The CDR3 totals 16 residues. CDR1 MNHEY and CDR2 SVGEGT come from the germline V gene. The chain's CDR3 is CASSSRASGGYNEQFF. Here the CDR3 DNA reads TGTGCCAGCAGCTCCCGGGCTAGCGGGGGGTACAATGAGCAGTTCTTC.

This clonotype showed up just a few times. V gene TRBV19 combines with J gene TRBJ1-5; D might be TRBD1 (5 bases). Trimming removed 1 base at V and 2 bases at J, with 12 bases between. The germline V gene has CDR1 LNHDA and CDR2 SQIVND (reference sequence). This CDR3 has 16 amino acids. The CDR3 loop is CASSIVVGTGNQPQHF. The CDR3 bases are TGTGCCAGTAGTATAGTTGTGGGGACGGGCAATCAGCCCCAGCATTTT.

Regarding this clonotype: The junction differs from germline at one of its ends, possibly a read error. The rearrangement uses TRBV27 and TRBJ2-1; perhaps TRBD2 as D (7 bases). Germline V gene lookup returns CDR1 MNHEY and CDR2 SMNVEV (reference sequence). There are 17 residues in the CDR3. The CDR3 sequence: CASSLSMGGLDYNERFF. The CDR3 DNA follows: TGTGCCAGCAGTTTATCGATGGGGGGGCTTGACTACAATGAGCGGTTCTTC.

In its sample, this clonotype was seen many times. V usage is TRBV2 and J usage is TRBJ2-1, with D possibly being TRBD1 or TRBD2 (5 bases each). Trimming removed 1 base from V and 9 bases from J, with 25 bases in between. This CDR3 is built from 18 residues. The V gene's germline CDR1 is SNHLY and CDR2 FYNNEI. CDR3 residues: CASSEEGLRDGTWGEQFF. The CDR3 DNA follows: TGTGCCAGCAGTGAAGAGGGGCTAAGAGATGGGACCTGGGGTGAGCAGTTCTTC.